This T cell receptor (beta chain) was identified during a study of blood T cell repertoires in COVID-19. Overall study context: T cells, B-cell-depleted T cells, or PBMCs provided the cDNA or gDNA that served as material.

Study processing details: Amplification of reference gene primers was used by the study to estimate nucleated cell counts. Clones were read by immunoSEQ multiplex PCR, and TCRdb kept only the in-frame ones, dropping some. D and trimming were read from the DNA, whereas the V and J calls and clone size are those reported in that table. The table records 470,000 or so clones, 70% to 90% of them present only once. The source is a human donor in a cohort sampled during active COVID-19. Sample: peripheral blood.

Here the CDR3 reads CASSWGANEKLFF. The CDR3 coding sequence is TGTGCCAGCAGTTGGGGGGCTAATGAAAAACTGTTTTTT. The chain uses TRBV12-3 or TRBV12-4 and TRBJ1-4; D might be TRBD1 (5 bases). This CDR3 region has 13 residues. V was shortened by 4 bases and J by 3 bases, with 6 bases between the two germline ends.